This TCR beta chain was sequenced for a study of graft-versus-host responses after intestinal transplantation. With regard to this clone: The antigen is unknown.

Clones were read by immunoSEQ multiplex PCR, and TCRdb kept only the in-frame ones, dropping some. The sample carries 95,000 to 150,000 clones, 95% recorded once. Regarding the study as a whole: Clonal ratios of graft-versus-host to host-versus-graft in allografts were high for patients exhibiting graft-donor T cell macrochimerism.

The receptor's source is a human donor who received an intestinal transplant. The sequences come from unstimulated CD8+ T cells sorted from spleen or lymph node cells, collected before intestinal transplant.

The CDR3 DNA is TGTGCCAGCAGCTTGGGACCTCACTCCTACGAGCAGTACTTC. This translates into CASSLGPHSYEQYF. The rearrangement links TRBV7-3 to TRBJ2-7; D tentatively fits TRBD1 or TRBD2 (5 bases each). The V end was cut by 3 bases, the J end by 0 bases, with 9 bases between. From germline, CDR1 is SGHTA and CDR2 FQGTGA. The CDR3 covers 14 residues. Full variable domain (missing parts from reference TRBV7-3 and TRBJ2-7): GAGVSQTPSNKVTEKGKYVELRCDPISGHTALYWYRQSLGQGPEFLIYFQGTGAADDSGLPNDRFFAVRPEGSVSTLKIQRTERGDSAVYLCASSLGPHSYEQYFGPGTRLTVT.